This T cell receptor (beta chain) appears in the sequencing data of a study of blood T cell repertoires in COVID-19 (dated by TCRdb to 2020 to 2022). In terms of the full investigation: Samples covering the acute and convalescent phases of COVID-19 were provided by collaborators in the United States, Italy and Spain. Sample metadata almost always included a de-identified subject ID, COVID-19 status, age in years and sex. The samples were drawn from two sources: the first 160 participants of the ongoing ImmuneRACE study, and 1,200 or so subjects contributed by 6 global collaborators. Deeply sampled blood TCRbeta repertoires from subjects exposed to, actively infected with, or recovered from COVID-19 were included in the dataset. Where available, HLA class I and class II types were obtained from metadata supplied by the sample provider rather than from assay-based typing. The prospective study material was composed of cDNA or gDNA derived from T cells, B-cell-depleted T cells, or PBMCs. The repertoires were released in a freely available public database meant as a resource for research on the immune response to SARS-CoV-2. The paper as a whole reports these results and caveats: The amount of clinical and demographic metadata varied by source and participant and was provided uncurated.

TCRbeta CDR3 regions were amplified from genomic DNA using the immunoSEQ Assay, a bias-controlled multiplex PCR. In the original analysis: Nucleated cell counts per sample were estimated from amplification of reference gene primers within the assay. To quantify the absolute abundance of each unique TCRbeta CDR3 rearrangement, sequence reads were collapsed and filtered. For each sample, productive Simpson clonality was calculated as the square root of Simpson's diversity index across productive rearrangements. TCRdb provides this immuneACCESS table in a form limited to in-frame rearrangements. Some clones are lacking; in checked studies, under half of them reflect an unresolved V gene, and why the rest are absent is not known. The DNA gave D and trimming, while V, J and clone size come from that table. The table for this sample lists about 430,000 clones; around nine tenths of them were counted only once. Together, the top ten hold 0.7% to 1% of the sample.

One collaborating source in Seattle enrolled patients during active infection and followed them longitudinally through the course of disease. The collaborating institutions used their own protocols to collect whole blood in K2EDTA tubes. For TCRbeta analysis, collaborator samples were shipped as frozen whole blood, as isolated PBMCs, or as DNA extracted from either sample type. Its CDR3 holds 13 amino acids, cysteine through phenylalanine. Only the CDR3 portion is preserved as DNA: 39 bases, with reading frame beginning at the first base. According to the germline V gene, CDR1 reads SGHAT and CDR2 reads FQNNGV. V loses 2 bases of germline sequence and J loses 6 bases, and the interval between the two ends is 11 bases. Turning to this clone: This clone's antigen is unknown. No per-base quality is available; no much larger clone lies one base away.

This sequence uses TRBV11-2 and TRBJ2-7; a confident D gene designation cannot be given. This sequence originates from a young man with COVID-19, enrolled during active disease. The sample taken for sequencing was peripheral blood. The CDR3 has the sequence CASSLRGGGEQYF. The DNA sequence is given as TGTGCCAGCAGCTTACGCGGCGGCGGCGAGCAGTACTTC.